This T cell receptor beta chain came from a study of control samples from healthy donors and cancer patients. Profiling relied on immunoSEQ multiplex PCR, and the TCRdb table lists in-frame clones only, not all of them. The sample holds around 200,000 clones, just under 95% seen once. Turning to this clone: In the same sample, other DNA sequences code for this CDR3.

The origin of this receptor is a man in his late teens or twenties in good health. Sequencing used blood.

The CDR3 sequence: CASSPHNQPQHF. For the CDR3, the DNA is TGTGCCAGTAGCCCTCACAATCAGCCCCAGCATTTT. The rearrangement uses TRBV19 and TRBJ1-5; D not certain. Trimming took off 6 bases at V and 3 bases at J, with 6 bases between the two ends. This CDR3 is built from 12 residues. Germline V gives CDR1 LNHDA, CDR2 SQIVND (reference sequence). Drawing the rest from reference TRBV19 and TRBJ1-5, the complete variable domain is DGGITQSPKYLFRKEGQNVTLSCEQNLNHDAMYWYRQDPGQGLRLIYYSQIVNDFQKGDIAEGYSVSREKKESFPLTVTSAQKNPTAFYLCASSPHNQPQHFGDGTRLSIL.